This TCR beta chain was identified in a study of blood T cells in healthy people across ages. Study-level points and caveats: Possibly, changes in expanded clonotypes were confounded because donor CMV status was unknown.

The CDR3 totals 14 residues. Germline V gene data show CDR1 as DFQATT and CDR2 as SNEGSKA (reference sequence). Alongside a J-beta primer mix, a sample-barcoded 5' primer served in a second PCR lasting about 7 to 12 cycles. The yield of each sample was at least 2.5 million CDR3-containing paired-end reads. Using its own MiXCR run on the 5' RACE reads, TCRdb lists one record per CDR3 protein. The table records 650,000 to 1,000,000 distinct CDR3 sequences, around 36% of them present only once. Regarding this clonotype: Its antigen is as yet unknown.

The TCR originated in a man aged 18 to 30 in good health. The sequenced sample was blood. This chain joins TRBV20-1 and TRBJ2-1; TRBD2 agrees at 9 bases. The J call could be wrong; TRBJ2-7 is a better fit for the DNA end. CDR3 nucleotides: TGCAGTGCTAGGCGGGGGGGCTCCTACAATGAGCAGTACTTC. Translated, it gives CSARRGGSYNEQYF.